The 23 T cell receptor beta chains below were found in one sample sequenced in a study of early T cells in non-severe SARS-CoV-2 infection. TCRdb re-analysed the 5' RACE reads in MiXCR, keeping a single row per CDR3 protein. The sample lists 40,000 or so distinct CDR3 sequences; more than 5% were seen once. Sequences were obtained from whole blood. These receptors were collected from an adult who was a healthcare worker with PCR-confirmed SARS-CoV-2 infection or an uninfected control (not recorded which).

The CDR3 DNA reads TGTGCCATCAGTGAGTCGCAGACCGCCCTGGGGGAGCAGTACTTC. Residues: CAISESQTALGEQYF. The chain joins TRBV10-3 to TRBJ2-7; D not resolved. The germline V and J ends were trimmed by 0 bases and 7 bases, with 16 bases remaining between them. Germline lookup yields CDR1 ENHRY and CDR2 SYGVKD. The CDR3 is 15 residues long.

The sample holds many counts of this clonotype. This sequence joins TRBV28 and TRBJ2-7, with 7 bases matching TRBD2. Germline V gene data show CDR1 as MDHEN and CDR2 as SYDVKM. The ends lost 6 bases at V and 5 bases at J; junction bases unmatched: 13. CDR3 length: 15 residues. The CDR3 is CASSPSSGLRHEQYF. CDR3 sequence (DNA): TGTGCCAGCAGCCCTTCTAGCGGACTGCGCCACGAGCAGTACTTC.

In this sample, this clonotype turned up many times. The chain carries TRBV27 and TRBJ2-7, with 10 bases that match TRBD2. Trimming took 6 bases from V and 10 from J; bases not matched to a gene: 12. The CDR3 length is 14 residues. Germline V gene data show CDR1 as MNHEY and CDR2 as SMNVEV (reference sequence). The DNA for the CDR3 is TGTGCCAGCAGACTCCAAGCGGGAGGGCCGGGCCAGTACTTC. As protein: CASRLQAGGPGQYF.

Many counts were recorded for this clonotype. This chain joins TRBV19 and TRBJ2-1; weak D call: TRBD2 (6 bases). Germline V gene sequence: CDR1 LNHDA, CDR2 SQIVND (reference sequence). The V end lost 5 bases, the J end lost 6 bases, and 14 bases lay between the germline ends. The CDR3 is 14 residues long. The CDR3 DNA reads TGTGCCAGTAGTCCTCGACTAGACCCCAATGAGCAGTTCTTC. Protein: CASSPRLDPNEQFF.

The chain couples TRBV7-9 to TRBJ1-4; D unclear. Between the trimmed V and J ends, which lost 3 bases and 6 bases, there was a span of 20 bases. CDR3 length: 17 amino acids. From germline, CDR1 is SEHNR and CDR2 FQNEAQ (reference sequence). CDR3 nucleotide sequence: TGTGCCAGCAGCTTGGCCCCTTCGGACCCACCGCATGAAAAACTGTTTTTT. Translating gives CASSLAPSDPPHEKLFF.

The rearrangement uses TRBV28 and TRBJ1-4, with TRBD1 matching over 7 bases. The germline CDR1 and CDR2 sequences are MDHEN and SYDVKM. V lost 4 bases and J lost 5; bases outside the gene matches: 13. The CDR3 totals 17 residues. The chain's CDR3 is CASSSPGQWGGNEKLFF. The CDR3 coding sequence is TGTGCCAGCAGTTCGCCGGGACAGTGGGGAGGAAATGAAAAACTGTTTTTT.

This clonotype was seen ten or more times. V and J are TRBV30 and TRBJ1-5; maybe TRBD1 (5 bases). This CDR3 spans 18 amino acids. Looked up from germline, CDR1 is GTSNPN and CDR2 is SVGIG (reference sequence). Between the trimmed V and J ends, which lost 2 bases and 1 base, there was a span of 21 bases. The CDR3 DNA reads TGTGCCTGGAGTAACGGGACGACCAGAGGTTACAGCAATCAGCCCCAGCATTTT. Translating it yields CAWSNGTTRGYSNQPQHF.

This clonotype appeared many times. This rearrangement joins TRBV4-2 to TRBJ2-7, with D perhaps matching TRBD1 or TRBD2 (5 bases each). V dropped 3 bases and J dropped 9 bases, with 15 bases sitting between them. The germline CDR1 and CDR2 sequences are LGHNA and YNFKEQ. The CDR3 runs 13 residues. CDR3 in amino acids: CASSHPQGAGQYF. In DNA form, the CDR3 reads TGTGCCAGCAGCCATCCCCAAGGGGCGGGGCAGTACTTC.

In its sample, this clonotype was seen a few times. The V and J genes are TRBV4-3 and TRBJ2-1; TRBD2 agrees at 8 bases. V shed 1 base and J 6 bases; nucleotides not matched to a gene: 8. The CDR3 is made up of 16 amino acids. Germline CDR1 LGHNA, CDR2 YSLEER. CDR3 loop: CASSQVGLARGNEQFF. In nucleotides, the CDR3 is TGCGCCAGCAGCCAAGTAGGACTAGCCAGAGGCAATGAGCAGTTCTTC.

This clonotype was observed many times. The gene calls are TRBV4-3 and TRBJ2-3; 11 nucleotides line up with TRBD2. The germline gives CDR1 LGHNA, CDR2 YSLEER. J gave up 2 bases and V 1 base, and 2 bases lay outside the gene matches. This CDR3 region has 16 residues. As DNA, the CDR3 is TGCGCCAGCAGCCAAGGACTAGCGGGGTACACAGATACGCAGTATTTT. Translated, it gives CASSQGLAGYTDTQYF.

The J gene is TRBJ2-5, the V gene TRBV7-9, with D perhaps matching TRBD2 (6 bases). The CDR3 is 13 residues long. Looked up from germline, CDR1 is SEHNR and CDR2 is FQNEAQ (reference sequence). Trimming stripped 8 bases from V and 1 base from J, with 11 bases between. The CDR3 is CASAGTFQETQYF. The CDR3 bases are TGTGCCAGCGCGGGGACCTTCCAAGAGACCCAGTACTTC.

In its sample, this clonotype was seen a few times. The CDR3 DNA sequence: TGTGCCAGCAGCCCCGGGACTAGCGGGTTCGGGGAGCTGTTTTTT. Translated: CASSPGTSGFGELFF. The rearrangement joins TRBV7-8 to TRBJ2-2, with 12 positions matching TRBD2. Germline CDR1 and CDR2: SGHVS and FQNEAQ. The CDR3 is made up of 15 amino acids. V shed 5 bases, J shed 7 bases, and the junction held 5 bases outside the gene matches.

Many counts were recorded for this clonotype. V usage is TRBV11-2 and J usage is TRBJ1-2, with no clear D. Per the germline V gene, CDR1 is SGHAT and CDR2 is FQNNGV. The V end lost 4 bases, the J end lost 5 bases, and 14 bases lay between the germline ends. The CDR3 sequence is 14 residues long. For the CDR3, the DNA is TGTGCCAGCAGCTCAGGTTGGCAGCAATATGGCTACACCTTC. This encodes CASSSGWQQYGYTF.

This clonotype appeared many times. The CDR3 region has the DNA TGTGCCAGCACCCCCGGGACTAGCGGGAGTTACGAGCAGTACTTC. It yields the protein CASTPGTSGSYEQYF. The V and J genes are TRBV6-5 and TRBJ2-7; TRBD2 aligns across 14 bases. The V gene's germline CDR1 is MNHEY and CDR2 SVGAGI. The CDR3 is 15 residues long. J gave up 4 bases and V 7 bases, and 6 bases lay outside the gene matches.

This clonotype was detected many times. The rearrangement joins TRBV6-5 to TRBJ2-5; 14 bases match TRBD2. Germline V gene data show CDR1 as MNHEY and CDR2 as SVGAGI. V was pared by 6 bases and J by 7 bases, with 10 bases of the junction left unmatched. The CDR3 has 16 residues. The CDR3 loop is CASSQTSGGARGTQYF. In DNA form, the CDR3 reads TGTGCCAGCAGCCAGACTAGCGGGGGGGCTCGGGGGACCCAGTACTTC.

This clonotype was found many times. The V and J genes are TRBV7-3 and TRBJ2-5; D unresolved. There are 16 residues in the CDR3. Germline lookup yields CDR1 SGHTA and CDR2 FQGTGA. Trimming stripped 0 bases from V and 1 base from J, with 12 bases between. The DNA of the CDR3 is TGTGCCAGCAGCTTAACCGGTCGGGTGGCCCAAGAGACCCAGTACTTC. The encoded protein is CASSLTGRVAQETQYF.

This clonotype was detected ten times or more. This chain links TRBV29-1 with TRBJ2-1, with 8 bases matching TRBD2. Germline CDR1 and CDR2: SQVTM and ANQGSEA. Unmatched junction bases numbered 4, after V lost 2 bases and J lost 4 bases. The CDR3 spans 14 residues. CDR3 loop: CSVERRLAYNEQFF. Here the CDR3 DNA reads TGCAGCGTTGAACGGAGACTAGCGTACAATGAGCAGTTCTTC.

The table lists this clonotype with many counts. The CDR3 region is CASSLRDVRENYGYTF. Here the CDR3 DNA reads TGTGCCAGCTCACTCCGGGACGTAAGAGAGAACTATGGCTACACCTTC. V gene TRBV18 combines with J gene TRBJ1-2; D perhaps matches TRBD1 (5 bases). The CDR3 extends over 16 amino acids. The V gene lost 4 bases and the J gene lost 2 bases, with 17 bases spanning the gap. Germline CDR1 reads KGHSH; CDR2 reads LQKENI.

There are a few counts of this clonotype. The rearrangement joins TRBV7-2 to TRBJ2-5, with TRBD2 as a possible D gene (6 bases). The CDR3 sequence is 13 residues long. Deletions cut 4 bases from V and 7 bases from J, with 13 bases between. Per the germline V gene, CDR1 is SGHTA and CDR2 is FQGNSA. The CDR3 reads CASSSRDSGTQYF. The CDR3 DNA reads TGTGCCAGCAGCTCCCGGGATAGCGGGACCCAGTACTTC.

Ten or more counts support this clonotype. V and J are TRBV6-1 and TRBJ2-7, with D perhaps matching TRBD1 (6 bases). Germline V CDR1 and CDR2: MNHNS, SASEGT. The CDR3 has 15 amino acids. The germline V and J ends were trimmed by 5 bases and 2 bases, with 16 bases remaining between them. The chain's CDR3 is CASSTEQGNAYEQYF. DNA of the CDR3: TGTGCCAGCAGTACCGAACAGGGAAACGCCTACGAGCAGTACTTC.

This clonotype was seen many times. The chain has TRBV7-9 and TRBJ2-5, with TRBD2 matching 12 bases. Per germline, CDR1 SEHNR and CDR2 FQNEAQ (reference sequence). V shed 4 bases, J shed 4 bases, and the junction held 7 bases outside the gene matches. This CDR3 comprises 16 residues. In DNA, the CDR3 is TGTGCCAGCAGCTGGACTGGACTAGCGGGGCCAGAGACCCAGTACTTC. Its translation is CASSWTGLAGPETQYF.

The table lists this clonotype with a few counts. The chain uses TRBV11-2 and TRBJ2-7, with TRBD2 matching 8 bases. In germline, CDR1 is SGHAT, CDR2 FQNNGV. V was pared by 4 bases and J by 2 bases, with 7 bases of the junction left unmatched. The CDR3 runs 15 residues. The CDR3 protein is CASSSLAGATYEQYF. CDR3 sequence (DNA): TGTGCCAGCAGCTCTCTAGCGGGTGCTACCTACGAGCAGTACTTC.

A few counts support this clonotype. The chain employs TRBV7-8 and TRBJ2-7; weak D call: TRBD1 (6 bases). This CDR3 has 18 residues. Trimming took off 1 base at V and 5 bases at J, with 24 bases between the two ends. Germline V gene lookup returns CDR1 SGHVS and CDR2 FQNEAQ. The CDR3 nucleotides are TGTGCCAGCAGCTTAGAGACCCTCACAGGGATCGGGTTGCACGAGCAGTACTTC. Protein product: CASSLETLTGIGLHEQYF.